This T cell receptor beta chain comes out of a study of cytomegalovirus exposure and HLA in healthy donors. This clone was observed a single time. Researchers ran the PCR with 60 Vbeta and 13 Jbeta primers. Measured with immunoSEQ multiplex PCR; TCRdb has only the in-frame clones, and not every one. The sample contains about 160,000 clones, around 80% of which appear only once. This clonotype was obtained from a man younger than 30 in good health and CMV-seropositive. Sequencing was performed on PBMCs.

The CDR3 DNA reads as TGTGCCAGCAGCGACTTAAAGGAGGCTTTCTTT. This gives the protein CASSDLKEAFF. J is TRBJ1-1 and V is TRBV9; no clear D. Germline CDR1 and CDR2: SGDLS and YYNGEE. Trimming pared 3 bases from V and 11 bases from J, leaving 11 bases between. The CDR3 contains 11 residues.